Listed below are T cell receptor beta chains from one sample, sequenced in a study of OX40 agonist ivuxolimab in advanced cancers. Measured with immunoSEQ multiplex PCR; TCRdb has only the in-frame clones, and not every one. The repertoire holds some 140,000 clones, with about 93% as singletons. The source was CD4+ or CD8+ T cells sorted from blood, collected in a trial of the OX40 agonist ivuxolimab. The receptors stem from an adult with an advanced solid tumor such as melanoma, head and neck, liver or kidney cancer. The CDR3 runs from the conserved cysteine through the conserved F or W. A D gene is named only where the DNA matches it firmly. Expanded clones get a size class; other rows say once, few or many, or leave the size out.

D,J,size,V,CDR3,DNA
NA,TRBJ1-3,once,TRBV23-1,CASSQSPGQSSGNTIYF,TGCGCCAGCAGTCAATCCCCCGGACAGTCCTCTGGAAACACCATATATTTT
TRBD2,TRBJ2-2,NA,TRBV27,CASSFVGLAGGATNTGELFF,TGTGCCAGCAGTTTCGTGGGACTAGCGGGGGGCGCAACGAACACCGGGGAGCTGTTTTTT
NA,TRBJ2-7,once,TRBV28,CASSLAFRSYEQYF,TGTGCCAGCAGTCTAGCGTTTAGGTCCTACGAGCAGTACTTC
TRBD1,TRBJ1-4,NA,TRBV10-3,CATGAPSTGRGEKLFF,TGTGCCACCGGGGCACCTTCGACAGGGCGGGGTGAAAAACTGTTTTTT
NA,TRBJ1-3,NA,TRBV5-1,CASSPGRDTSGNTIYF,TGCGCCAGCAGCCCGGGTCGGGACACCTCTGGAAACACCATATATTTT
NA,TRBJ1-6,once,TRBV5-1,CASSLDRGNSPLHF,TGCGCCAGCAGCTTGGACAGAGGGAATTCACCCCTCCACTTT
NA,TRBJ2-2,NA,TRBV28,CASSLMWVGGELFF,TGTGCCAGCAGTTTAATGTGGGTAGGCGGGGAGCTGTTTTTT
TRBD2,TRBJ2-1,NA,TRBV18,CASSILAFRGGSYNEQFF,TGTGCCAGCTCAATACTAGCGTTCCGGGGGGGGTCCTACAATGAGCAGTTCTTC
NA,TRBJ2-4,NA,TRBV19,CASSKTGTHPGKNIQYF,TGTGCCAGTAGTAAAACCGGGACCCACCCAGGAAAAAACATTCAGTACTTC
TRBD2,TRBJ2-5,once,TRBV27,CASRTSGRAVETQYF,TGTGCCAGCAGAACTAGCGGGAGGGCCGTGGAGACCCAGTACTTC
NA,TRBJ1-2,once,TRBV5-1,CASSLERGAGYTF,TGCGCCAGCAGCTTGGAACGGGGGGCTGGCTACACCTTC
NA,TRBJ2-5,NA,TRBV7-7,CASSLGVEETQYF,TGTGCCAGCAGCTTAGGGGTGGAAGAGACCCAGTACTTC
NA,TRBJ2-5,NA,TRBV7-9,CASSLEGEETQYF,TGTGCCAGCAGCTTAGAGGGCGAGGAGACCCAGTACTTC
NA,TRBJ2-3,NA,TRBV11-3,CASSLAGWGFPNTDTQYF,TGTGCCAGCAGCTTAGCAGGATGGGGCTTCCCTAACACAGATACGCAGTATTTT
NA,TRBJ1-5,NA,TRBV6-5,CASSYSTGPRPQHF,TGTGCCAGCAGTTACTCTACGGGCCCAAGGCCCCAGCATTTT
NA,TRBJ2-5,NA,TRBV27,CASSYRGLKETQYF,TGTGCCAGCAGTTACAGGGGACTAAAAGAGACCCAGTACTTC
NA,TRBJ2-7,NA,TRBV11-2,CASSSGPGEQYF,TGTGCCAGCAGCAGCGGCCCCGGCGAGCAGTACTTC
TRBD1,TRBJ1-5,few,TRBV4-2,CASSQGGQGDQPQHF,TGTGCCAGCAGCCAAGGGGGACAGGGGGATCAGCCCCAGCATTTT
NA,TRBJ2-2,NA,TRBV18,CASSLDSTNTGELFF,TGTGCCAGCTCATTGGACAGTACGAACACCGGGGAGCTGTTTTTT
TRBD1,TRBJ2-2,NA,TRBV4-3,CASSQNPGTANTGELFF,TGCGCCAGCAGCCAGAACCCCGGGACAGCGAACACCGGGGAGCTGTTTTTT
TRBD1,TRBJ1-5,NA,TRBV19,CASSPHPRGLNQPQHF,TGTGCCAGTAGTCCCCACCCCAGGGGGCTCAATCAGCCCCAGCATTTT
NA,TRBJ2-3,NA,TRBV4-3,CASSPRPNTDTQYF,TGCGCCAGCAGCCCACGGCCAAACACAGATACGCAGTATTTT
TRBD1,TRBJ2-5,NA,TRBV9,CASSVLGGETQYF,TGTGCCAGCAGCGTATTAGGGGGCGAGACCCAGTACTTC
TRBD1,TRBJ1-3,NA,TRBV6-5,CASSRDSPSGNTIYF,TGTGCCAGCAGTCGGGACAGCCCCTCTGGAAACACCATATATTTT
NA,TRBJ1-1,NA,TRBV25-1,CASSPRGTEAFF,TGTGCCAGCAGTCCTAGAGGGACTGAAGCTTTCTTT
TRBD1,TRBJ1-1,NA,TRBV20-1,CRTGVNTEAFF,TGCAGGACAGGGGTGAACACTGAAGCTTTCTTT
NA,TRBJ2-7,NA,TRBV29-1,CSVTTHAYEQYF,TGCAGCGTGACGACTCATGCCTACGAGCAGTACTTC
NA,TRBJ2-5,NA,TRBV7-9,CASSLDVTSYF,TGTGCCAGCAGCTTAGACGTCACCAGTTACTTC
NA,TRBJ2-7,NA,TRBV11-2,CASSLEGRKGSYEQYF,TGTGCCAGCAGCTTAGAGGGGCGGAAAGGCTCCTACGAGCAGTACTTC
TRBD2,TRBJ2-3,once,TRBV13,CASSLGDWGLAARDTQYF,TGTGCCAGCAGCTTAGGAGACTGGGGACTAGCAGCCAGAGATACGCAGTATTTT
NA,TRBJ2-7,NA,TRBV27,CASSLRDSYYEQYF,TGTGCCAGCAGTTTACGGGACTCGTACTACGAGCAGTACTTC
NA,TRBJ2-1,once,TRBV5-4,CASSRGLRDEQFF,TGTGCCAGCAGCCGTGGGCTTCGGGATGAGCAGTTCTTC
NA,TRBJ2-3,NA,TRBV4-3,CASSQGVLRTPSTDTQYF,TGCGCCAGCAGCCAAGGGGTTCTCCGCACCCCTAGCACAGATACGCAGTATTTT
TRBD2,TRBJ2-7,NA,TRBV5-4,CASRLAGGNYEQYF,TGTGCCAGCAGACTAGCGGGCGGAAACTACGAGCAGTACTTC
TRBD1,TRBJ2-4,NA,TRBV6-5,CASRPGGLAKNIQYF,TGTGCCAGCAGACCAGGGGGCTTGGCCAAAAACATTCAGTACTTC
NA,TRBJ1-4,NA,TRBV18,CASSLGPRQKLFF,TGTGCCAGCTCACTCGGACCGAGACAAAAACTGTTTTTT
NA,TRBJ1-1,NA,TRBV10-1,CASRNVDGLAFF,TGCGCCAGCCGGAACGTTGACGGACTTGCTTTCTTT
NA,TRBJ1-5,NA,TRBV27,CASSLHSGYSNQPQHF,TGTGCCAGCAGTTTGCACAGCGGTTACAGCAATCAGCCCCAGCATTTT
NA,TRBJ1-1,NA,TRBV7-2,CASSLGTEAFF,TGTGCCAGCAGCTTGGGGACTGAAGCTTTCTTT
NA,TRBJ2-3,once,TRBV7-9,CASCKPSTDTQYF,TGTGCCAGCTGCAAACCTAGCACAGATACGCAGTATTTT
NA,TRBJ2-5,NA,TRBV19,CASSIRRQETQYF,TGTGCCAGTAGTATAAGGCGGCAAGAGACCCAGTACTTC
TRBD1,TRBJ2-7,NA,TRBV7-9,CASSLAGTGFIYEQYF,TGTGCCAGCAGCTTAGCCGGGACAGGGTTTATCTACGAGCAGTACTTC
NA,TRBJ2-1,NA,TRBV4-3,CASSQDGGDLRLQPNNEQFF,TGCGCCAGCAGCCAAGATGGTGGGGACTTGAGATTACAACCCAACAATGAGCAGTTCTTC
NA,TRBJ1-3,NA,TRBV21-1,CASTPRWGAFGNTIYF,TGTGCCAGCACCCCCCGGTGGGGGGCGTTTGGAAACACCATATATTTT
NA,TRBJ1-5,NA,TRBV7-9,CASSLGGGQPQHF,TGTGCCAGCAGCTTAGGAGGGGGTCAGCCCCAGCATTTT
TRBD1,TRBJ1-2,NA,TRBV2,CASSERQGGVYGYTF,TGTGCCAGCAGTGAAAGACAGGGGGGCGTCTATGGCTACACCTTC
TRBD2,TRBJ2-3,NA,TRBV19,CASSLGLAGGRGTDTQYF,TGTGCCAGTAGTCTGGGACTAGCGGGGGGGCGGGGCACAGATACGCAGTATTTT
TRBD1,TRBJ2-4,NA,TRBV6-5,CASSSGTGIIQYF,TGTGCCAGCAGTTCCGGGACAGGGATCATTCAGTACTTC
NA,TRBJ1-3,NA,TRBV18,CASSLGGTYSGNTIYF,TGTGCCAGCTCCCTTGGGGGAACGTACTCTGGAAACACCATATATTTT
NA,TRBJ2-4,NA,TRBV7-9,CASSPQTSRGLGNIQYF,TGTGCCAGCAGCCCTCAAACGTCGCGGGGCCTGGGGAACATTCAGTACTTC
NA,TRBJ1-4,NA,TRBV29-1,CSAGTPNEKLFF,TGCAGCGCCGGGACGCCGAATGAAAAACTGTTTTTT
NA,TRBJ2-1,NA,TRBV11-2,CASSSLRGTANEQFF,TGTGCCAGCAGCTCTCTTAGGGGGACGGCCAATGAGCAGTTCTTC